This T cell receptor (beta chain) emerged from a study of cytomegalovirus exposure and HLA in healthy donors. The study's findings and limits: Across donors, sequencing depth was assumed by presence/absence analyses to be roughly uniform. Some V segments (TRBV6-2 and TRBV6-3 among them) were excluded as indistinguishable.

PCR amplification relied on 60 Vbeta primers (plus 13 Jbeta primers). The method was immunoSEQ multiplex PCR; TCRdb's version includes in-frame clones alone and lacks a portion of them. The sample shows 150,000 to 180,000 clones, more than 70% of them seen only once. There are 14 residues in the CDR3. The V gene's germline CDR1 is MNHNY and CDR2 SVGAGI (reference sequence). V lost 0 bases to trimming and J lost 7 bases, with 10 bases between them. Note on this clone: Its antigen is not identified.

The TCR was taken from a woman between 40 and 50 years old in good health and CMV-seropositive. The V call is TRBV6-6, the J call TRBJ2-1; perhaps TRBD1 as D (5 bases). Sequencing was done on a sample of PBMCs. CDR3 coding DNA: TGTGCCAGCAGTTACTCCCAGCAGGGAAATGAGCAGTTCTTC. Its translation is CASSYSQQGNEQFF.